The 9 T cell receptor beta chains below were found in one sample sequenced in a study of cytotoxic CD8 clonotypes in ibrutinib-treated CLL. Profiled with immunoSEQ multiplex PCR; TCRdb holds only in-frame clones, not every one. The sample carries approximately 320,000 clones, roughly 70% recorded once. Specimen: PBMCs, collected after 36 months of ibrutinib treatment. The receptors stem from a human donor with chronic lymphocytic leukemia.

The sample holds a few counts of this clone. The chain has TRBV5-6 and TRBJ2-5, with TRBD1 matching 7 bases. Trimming at V came to 6 bases and at J to 0 bases, leaving 11 bases not matched to a gene. Germline assignment: CDR1 SGHDT and CDR2 YYEEEE. The CDR3 is made up of 16 amino acids. The DNA of the CDR3 is TGTGCCAGCACCCCGGCTGCCCAGGGGGACCAAGAGACCCAGTACTTC. It yields the protein CASTPAAQGDQETQYF.

This chain links TRBV4-1 with TRBJ2-7; 14 positions agree with TRBD2. J lost 7 bases, V lost 4 bases, and 21 bases had no gene match. There are 20 residues in the CDR3. The germline V gene encodes CDR1 MGHRA and CDR2 YSYEKL. CDR3 DNA: TGCGCCAGCAGCCCCGAGGCGACTGCCTGGGGACTAGCGGGAGCGGGTGAGCAGTACTTC. Translating it yields CASSPEATAWGLAGAGEQYF.

The rearrangement uses TRBV2 and TRBJ1-5; D unclear. The CDR3 has 15 amino acids. Germline loops: CDR1 SNHLY, CDR2 FYNNEI. V lost 3 bases and J 2 bases, leaving 11 bases between the germline ends. The CDR3 loop is CASSEQVGRNQPQHF. The CDR3 DNA reads TGTGCCAGCAGTGAGCAGGTGGGTCGCAATCAGCCCCAGCATTTT.

The chain recombines TRBV5-8 with TRBJ2-3, with D perhaps being TRBD1 or TRBD2 (5 bases each). The V end was cut by 6 bases, the J end by 6 bases, with 20 bases between. The germline gives CDR1 SGHTS, CDR2 YDEGEE. This CDR3 region has 15 residues. The CDR3 region is CASNPGTLYIDTQYF. For the CDR3, the DNA is TGTGCCAGCAACCCCGGGACCTTGTATATTGATACGCAGTATTTT.

V and J are TRBV19 and TRBJ1-6; TRBD1 is a possible D gene (6 bases). CDR3 size: 15 residues. Trimming shortened V by 5 bases and J by 6 bases, and 14 bases separated the two germline ends. Germline CDR1 LNHDA, CDR2 SQIVND (reference sequence). This CDR3 is CASSPGVPFNSPLHF. In nucleotides, the CDR3 is TGTGCCAGTAGTCCAGGGGTCCCCTTTAATTCACCCCTCCACTTT.

V gene TRBV6-1 combines with J gene TRBJ2-7; 14 bases are shared with TRBD2. After removal of 6 bases from V and 5 bases from J, the junction contained 6 bases not matched to a gene. Per the germline V gene, CDR1 is MNHNS and CDR2 is SASEGT. The CDR3 has 15 residues. The CDR3 loop reads CASRLTSGGVDEQYF. The CDR3 coding sequence is TGTGCCAGCAGATTGACTAGCGGGGGGGTGGACGAGCAGTACTTC.

The chain carries TRBV5-1 and TRBJ1-1; TRBD1 matches at 10 bases. With V trimmed by 4 bases and J by 6 bases, 9 bases remained unmatched. CDR1 is SGHRS, CDR2 YFSETQ, per germline. The CDR3 is 15 residues long. As DNA, the CDR3 is TGCGCCAGCAGCGTCGACGGACAGGGGGGCTCTGAAGCTTTCTTT. Translated: CASSVDGQGGSEAFF.

The chain links TRBV5-1 to TRBJ2-2, with TRBD2 matching over 10 bases. In germline, CDR1 is SGHRS, CDR2 YFSETQ. The CDR3 is 16 amino acids. V was pared by 4 bases and J by 6 bases, with 9 bases of the junction left unmatched. CDR3 bases: TGCGCCAGCAGCCTAAAAGCGGGAGGGCCCGCCGGGGAGCTGTTTTTT. This codes for CASSLKAGGPAGELFF. Full variable domain (remainder filled in from reference TRBV5-1 and TRBJ2-2): KAGVTQTPRYLIKTRGQQVTLSCSPISGHRSVSWYQQTPGQGLQFLFEYFSETQRNKGNFPGRFSGRQFSNSRSEMNVSTLELGDSALYLCASSLKAGGPAGELFFGEGSRLTVL.

The count of this clone is one. CDR3 DNA: TGTGCCAGCAGCCTCTTGGGGACAGACTTTTTTGATTATCAGCCCCAGCATTTT. It is translated as CASSLLGTDFFDYQPQHF. V usage is TRBV28 and J usage is TRBJ1-5; TRBD1 agrees at 7 bases. Germline values: CDR1 MDHEN, CDR2 SYDVKM. The trim removed 6 bases at V and 5 bases at J, leaving 19 bases unmatched. CDR3 length equals 18 residues.